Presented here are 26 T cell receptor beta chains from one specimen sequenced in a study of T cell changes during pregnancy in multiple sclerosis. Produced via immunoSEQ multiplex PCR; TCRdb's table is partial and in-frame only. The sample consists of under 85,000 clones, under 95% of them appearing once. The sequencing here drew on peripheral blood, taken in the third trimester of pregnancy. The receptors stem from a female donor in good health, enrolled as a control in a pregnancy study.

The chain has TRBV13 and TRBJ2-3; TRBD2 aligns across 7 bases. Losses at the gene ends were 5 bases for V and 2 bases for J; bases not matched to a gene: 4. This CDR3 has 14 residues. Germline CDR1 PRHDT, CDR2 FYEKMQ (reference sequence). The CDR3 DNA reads TGTGCCAGCAGCCCGCGGGGGTTCACAGATACGCAGTATTTT. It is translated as CASSPRGFTDTQYF.

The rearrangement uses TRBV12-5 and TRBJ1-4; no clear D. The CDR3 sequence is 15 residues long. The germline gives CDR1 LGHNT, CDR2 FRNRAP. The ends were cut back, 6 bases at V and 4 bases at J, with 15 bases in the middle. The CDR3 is CASGWVGQVNEKLFF. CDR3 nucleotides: TGTGCTAGTGGCTGGGTGGGCCAAGTTAATGAAAAACTGTTTTTT.

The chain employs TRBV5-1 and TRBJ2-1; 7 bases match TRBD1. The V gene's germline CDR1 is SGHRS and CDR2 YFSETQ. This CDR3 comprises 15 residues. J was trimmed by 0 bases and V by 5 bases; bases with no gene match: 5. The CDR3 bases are TGCGCCAGCAGACAGGGGTTGAGCTCCTACAATGAGCAGTTCTTC. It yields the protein CASRQGLSSYNEQFF.

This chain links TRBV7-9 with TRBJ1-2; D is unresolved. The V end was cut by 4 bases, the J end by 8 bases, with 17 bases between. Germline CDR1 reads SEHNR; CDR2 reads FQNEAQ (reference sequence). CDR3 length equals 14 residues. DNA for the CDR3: TGTGCCAGCAGCTCCGGGCGGGCGCAATCCGGCTACACCTTC. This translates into CASSSGRAQSGYTF.

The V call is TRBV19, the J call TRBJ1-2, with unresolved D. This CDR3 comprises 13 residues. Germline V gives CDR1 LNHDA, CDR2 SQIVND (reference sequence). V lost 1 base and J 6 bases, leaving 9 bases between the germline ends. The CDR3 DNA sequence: TGTGCCAGTAGTATAGTAACAGAGCATGGCTACACCTTC. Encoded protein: CASSIVTEHGYTF. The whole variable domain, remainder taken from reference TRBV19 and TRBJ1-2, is DGGITQSPKYLFRKEGQNVTLSCEQNLNHDAMYWYRQDPGQGLRLIYYSQIVNDFQKGDIAEGYSVSREKKESFPLTVTSAQKNPTAFYLCASSIVTEHGYTFGSGTRLTVV.

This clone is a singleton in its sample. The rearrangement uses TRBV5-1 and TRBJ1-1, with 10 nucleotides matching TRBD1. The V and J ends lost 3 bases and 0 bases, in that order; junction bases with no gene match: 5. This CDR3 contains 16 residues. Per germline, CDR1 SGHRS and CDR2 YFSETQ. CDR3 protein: CASSSRDRGMNTEAFF. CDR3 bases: TGCGCCAGCAGCTCCCGGGACAGGGGAATGAACACTGAAGCTTTCTTT.

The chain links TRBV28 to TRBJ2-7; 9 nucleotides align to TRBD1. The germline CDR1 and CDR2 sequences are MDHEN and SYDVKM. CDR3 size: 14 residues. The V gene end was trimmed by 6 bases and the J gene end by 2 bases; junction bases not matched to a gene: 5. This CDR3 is CASSRTGVTYEQYF. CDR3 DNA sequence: TGTGCCAGCAGCCGGACAGGGGTCACCTACGAGCAGTACTTC.

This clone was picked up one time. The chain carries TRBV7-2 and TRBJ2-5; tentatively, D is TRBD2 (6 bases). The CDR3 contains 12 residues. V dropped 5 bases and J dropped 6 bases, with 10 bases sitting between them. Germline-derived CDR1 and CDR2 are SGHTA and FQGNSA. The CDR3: CASSSGGQTQYF. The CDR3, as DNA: TGTGCCAGCAGCAGCGGAGGGCAGACCCAGTACTTC.

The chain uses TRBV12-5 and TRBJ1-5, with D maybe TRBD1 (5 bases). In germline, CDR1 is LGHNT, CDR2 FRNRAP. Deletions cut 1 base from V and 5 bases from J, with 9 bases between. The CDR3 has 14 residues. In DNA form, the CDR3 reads TGTGCTAGTGGTTTGGGACAGTTGGATCAGCCCCAGCATTTT. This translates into CASGLGQLDQPQHF.

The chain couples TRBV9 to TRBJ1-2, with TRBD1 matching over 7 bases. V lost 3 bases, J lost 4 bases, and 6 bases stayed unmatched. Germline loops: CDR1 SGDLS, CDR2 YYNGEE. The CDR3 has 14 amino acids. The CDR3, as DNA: TGTGCCAGCAGCGACGGGGGACAGTTCTATGGCTACACCTTC. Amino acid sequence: CASSDGGQFYGYTF.

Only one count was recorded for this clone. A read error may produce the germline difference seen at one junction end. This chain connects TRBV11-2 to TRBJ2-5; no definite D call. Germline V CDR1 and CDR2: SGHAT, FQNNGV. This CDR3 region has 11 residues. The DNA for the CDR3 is TGTGCCAGCAGCTTAGAACTAATTAGGAACTTC. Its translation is CASSLELIRNF.

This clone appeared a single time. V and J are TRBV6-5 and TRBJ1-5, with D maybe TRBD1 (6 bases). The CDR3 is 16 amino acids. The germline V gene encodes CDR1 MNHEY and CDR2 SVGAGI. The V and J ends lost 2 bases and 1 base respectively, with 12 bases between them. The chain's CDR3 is CASSYRSDSSNQPQHF. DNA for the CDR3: TGTGCCAGCAGTTACCGATCGGACAGCAGCAATCAGCCCCAGCATTTT.

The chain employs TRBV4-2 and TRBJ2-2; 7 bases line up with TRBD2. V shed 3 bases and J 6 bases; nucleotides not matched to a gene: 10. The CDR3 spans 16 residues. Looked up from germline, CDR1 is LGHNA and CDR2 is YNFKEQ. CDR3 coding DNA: TGTGCCAGCAGCCATGGACGAGGACTAGTTTCCGGGGAGCTGTTTTTT. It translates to CASSHGRGLVSGELFF.

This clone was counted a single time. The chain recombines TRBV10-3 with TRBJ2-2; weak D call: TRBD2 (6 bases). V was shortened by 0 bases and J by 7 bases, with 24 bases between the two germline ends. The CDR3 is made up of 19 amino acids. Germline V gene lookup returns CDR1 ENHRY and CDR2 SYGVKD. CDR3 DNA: TGTGCCATCAGTGAGTCCCCCAGCGGGCCTCATCACCGCAGCGGGGAGCTGTTTTTT. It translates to CAISESPSGPHHRSGELFF.

This CDR3 reads CATSRVSGYSGNTIYF. The CDR3, as DNA: TGTGCCACCAGCAGAGTCTCCGGGTATTCTGGAAACACCATATATTTT. The chain employs TRBV15 and TRBJ1-3, with D uncertain. The CDR3 covers 16 residues. CDR1 LNHNV and CDR2 YYDKDF come from the germline V gene (reference sequence). V was shortened by 1 base and J by 1 base, with 11 bases between the two germline ends.

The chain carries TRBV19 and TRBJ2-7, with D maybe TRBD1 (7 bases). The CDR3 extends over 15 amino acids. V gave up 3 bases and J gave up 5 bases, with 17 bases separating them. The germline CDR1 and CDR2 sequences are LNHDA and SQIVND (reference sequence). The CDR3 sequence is CASSIGGQRIDEQYF. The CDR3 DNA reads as TGTGCCAGTAGTATCGGGGGACAGAGGATTGACGAGCAGTACTTC.

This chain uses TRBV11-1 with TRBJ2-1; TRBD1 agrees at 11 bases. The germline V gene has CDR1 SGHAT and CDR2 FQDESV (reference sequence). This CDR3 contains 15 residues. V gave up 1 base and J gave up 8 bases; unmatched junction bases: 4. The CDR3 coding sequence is TGTGCCAGCAGCTTAGGGACAGGGGGCAGGGATGAGCAGTTCTTC. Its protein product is CASSLGTGGRDEQFF.

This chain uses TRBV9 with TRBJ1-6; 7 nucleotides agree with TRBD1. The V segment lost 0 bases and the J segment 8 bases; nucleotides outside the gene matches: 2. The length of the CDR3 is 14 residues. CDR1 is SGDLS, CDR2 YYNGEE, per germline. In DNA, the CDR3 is TGTGCCAGCAGCGTAGAAGACAGGGATTCACCCCTCCACTTT. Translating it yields CASSVEDRDSPLHF.

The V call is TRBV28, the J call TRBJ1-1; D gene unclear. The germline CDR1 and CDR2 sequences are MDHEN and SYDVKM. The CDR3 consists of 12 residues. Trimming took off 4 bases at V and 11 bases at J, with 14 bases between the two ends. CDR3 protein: CASSSLGWEAFF. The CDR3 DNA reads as TGTGCCAGCAGTTCACTAGGCTGGGAGGCTTTCTTT.

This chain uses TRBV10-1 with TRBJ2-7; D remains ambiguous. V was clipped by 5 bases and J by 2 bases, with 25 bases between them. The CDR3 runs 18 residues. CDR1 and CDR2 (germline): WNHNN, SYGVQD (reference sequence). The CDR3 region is CASSRNPSTLNTAYEQYF. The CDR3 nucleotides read TGCGCCAGCAGTAGAAACCCGAGCACTCTTAATACCGCCTACGAGCAGTACTTC.

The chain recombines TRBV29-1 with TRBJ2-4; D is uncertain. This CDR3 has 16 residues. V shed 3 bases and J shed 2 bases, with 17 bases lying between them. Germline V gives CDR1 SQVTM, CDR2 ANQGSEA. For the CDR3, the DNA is TGCAGCGTTGAGGTGACAAAAATTCTAACCAAAAACATTCAGTACTTC. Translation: CSVEVTKILTKNIQYF.

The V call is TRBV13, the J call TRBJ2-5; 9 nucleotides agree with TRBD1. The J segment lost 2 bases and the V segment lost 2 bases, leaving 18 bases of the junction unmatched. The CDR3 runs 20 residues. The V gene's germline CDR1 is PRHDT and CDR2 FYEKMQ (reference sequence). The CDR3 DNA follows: TGTGCCAGCAGCTTAAGCGGGAAAATAGGACAGGGGAGAGGGCAAGAGACCCAGTACTTC. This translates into CASSLSGKIGQGRGQETQYF.

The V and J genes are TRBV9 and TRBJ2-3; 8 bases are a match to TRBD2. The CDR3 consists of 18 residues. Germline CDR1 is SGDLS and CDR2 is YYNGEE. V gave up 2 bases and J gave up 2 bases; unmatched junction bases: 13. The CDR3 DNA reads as TGTGCCAGCAGCGTTTCATCCTCAACGGGGGGGGCCACAGATACGCAGTATTTT. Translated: CASSVSSSTGGATDTQYF.

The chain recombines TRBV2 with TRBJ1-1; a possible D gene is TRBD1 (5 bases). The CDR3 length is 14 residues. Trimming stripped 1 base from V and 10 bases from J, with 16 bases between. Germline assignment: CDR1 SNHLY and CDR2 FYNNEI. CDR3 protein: CASSEGLPLRGAFF. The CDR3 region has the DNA TGTGCCAGCAGTGAAGGGCTCCCCTTAAGGGGAGCTTTCTTT.

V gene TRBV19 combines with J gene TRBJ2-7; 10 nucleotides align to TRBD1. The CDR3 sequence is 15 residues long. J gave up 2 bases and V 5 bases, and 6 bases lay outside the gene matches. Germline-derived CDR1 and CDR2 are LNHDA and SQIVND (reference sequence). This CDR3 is CASSPPGTGAYEQYF. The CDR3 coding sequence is TGTGCCAGTAGTCCCCCCGGGACAGGGGCCTACGAGCAGTACTTC.

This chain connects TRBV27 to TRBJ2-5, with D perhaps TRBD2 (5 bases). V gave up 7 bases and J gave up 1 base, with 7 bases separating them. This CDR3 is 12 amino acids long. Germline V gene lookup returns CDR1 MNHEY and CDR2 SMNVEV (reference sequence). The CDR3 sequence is CASTSPQETQYF. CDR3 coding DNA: TGTGCCAGCACTAGCCCCCAAGAGACCCAGTACTTC.